The next 21 T cell receptor beta chains were all read from a single sample in a study of CD8 T cells in ankylosing spondylitis. Study-level findings and limits: One TCR beta motif, made up of under ten highly homologous variants, appeared characteristic of ankylosing spondylitis blood.

TCRdb recomputed calls from the 5' RACE reads with MiXCR, one row per CDR3 protein. Here the sample spans 500,000 to 650,000 distinct CDR3 sequences, about 5.2% being singletons. Antigen specificity for these receptors is unknown. The specimen was blood, either unsorted or a sorted T cell fraction (not recorded which). Receptors were obtained from a male donor with ankylosing spondylitis.

In this sample, this clonotype turned up many times. The chain uses TRBV4-3 and TRBJ1-3; TRBD1 matches at 7 bases. With 0 bases clipped from V and 4 bases from J, the junction kept 9 bases outside the gene matches. Germline-derived CDR1 and CDR2 are LGHNA and YSLEER. The CDR3 length is 17 residues. The CDR3 region is CASSQDRSTGSGNTIYF. Written as DNA, the CDR3 is TGCGCCAGCAGCCAAGATCGATCGACAGGGTCCGGAAACACCATATATTTT.

This clonotype was recorded at least ten times. The rearrangement links TRBV2 to TRBJ2-5, with D perhaps TRBD2 (7 bases). The length of the CDR3 is 14 residues. V was shortened by 6 bases and J by 5 bases, with 16 bases between the two germline ends. Germline CDR1 SNHLY, CDR2 FYNNEI. The CDR3 bases are TGTGCCAGCAGGAAGGGGGGGGTATCGGAGACCCAGTACTTC. Its translation is CASRKGGVSETQYF.

The chain uses TRBV6-5 and TRBJ2-6, with D uncertain. Trimming took off 6 bases at V and 0 bases at J, with 9 bases between the two ends. Per germline, CDR1 MNHEY and CDR2 SVGAGI. The CDR3 loop spans 15 amino acids. The CDR3 loop reads CASRYTPSGANVLTF. The DNA of the CDR3 is TGTGCCAGCAGGTACACACCCTCTGGGGCCAACGTCCTGACTTTC.

The V and J genes are TRBV11-2 and TRBJ2-7; 15 bases are a match to TRBD2. After removal of 1 base from V and 3 bases from J, the junction contained 7 bases not matched to a gene. This CDR3 contains 18 residues. CDR1 SGHAT and CDR2 FQNNGV come from the germline V gene. As DNA, the CDR3 is TGTGCCAGCAGCTTAGTCCGGACTAGCGGGAGGGCCGTCTACGAGCAGTACTTC. Translating gives CASSLVRTSGRAVYEQYF.

This clonotype occurred many times. The genes are TRBV9 and TRBJ2-4, with TRBD2 identical over 10 bases. V lost 4 bases, J lost 0 bases, and 10 bases stayed unmatched. This CDR3 spans 18 amino acids. Per the germline V gene, CDR1 is SGDLS and CDR2 is YYNGEE. CDR3 nucleotide sequence: TGTGCCAGCAGCCTAGGGACTAGCGCGGGACTAGCCAAAAACATTCAGTACTTC. It is translated as CASSLGTSAGLAKNIQYF. Looking up the rest from reference TRBV9 and TRBJ2-4 gives the full variable domain: DSGVTQTPKHLITATGQRVTLRCSPRSGDLSVYWYQQSLDQGLQFLIQYYNGEERAKGNILERFSAQQFPDLHSELNLSSLELGDSALYFCASSLGTSAGLAKNIQYFGAGTRLSVL.

This clonotype has a handful of counts. The chain carries TRBV28 and TRBJ2-7; 10 bases map to TRBD2. The CDR3 spans 15 residues. Trimming cost V 5 bases and J 5 bases; bases outside gene matches: 9. In germline, CDR1 is MDHEN, CDR2 SYDVKM. The CDR3: CASSPSGTSADEQYF. The CDR3, as DNA: TGTGCCAGCAGTCCCTCCGGGACTAGCGCCGACGAGCAGTACTTC.

This clonotype was recorded many times. The chain couples TRBV7-2 to TRBJ2-7; D is undetermined. Germline V gene sequence: CDR1 SGHTA, CDR2 FQGNSA. The ends were cut back, 1 base at V and 2 bases at J, with 12 bases in the middle. This CDR3 has 15 residues. This CDR3 is CASSLGGWSTYEQYF. Written as DNA, the CDR3 is TGTGCCAGCAGCTTAGGGGGTTGGTCCACCTACGAGCAGTACTTC.

This clonotype was picked up a small number of times. The chain couples TRBV12-3 or TRBV12-4 to TRBJ1-1, with 7 nucleotides matching TRBD1. The CDR3 is 15 residues long. V was clipped by 2 bases and J by 2 bases; unmatched bases: 5. CDR3 nucleotides: TGTGCCAGCAGTTTACCAGGGGGAGCCAACACTGAAGCTTTCTTT. Its protein is CASSLPGGANTEAFF.

This clonotype was observed at least ten times. This chain links TRBV4-3 with TRBJ1-1, with 7 bases lining up with TRBD1. CDR1 LGHNA and CDR2 YSLEER come from the germline V gene. This CDR3 has 16 residues. V lost 0 bases, J lost 3 bases, and 7 bases stayed unmatched. The chain's CDR3 is CASSQDLRTGYTEAFF. The CDR3 DNA reads TGCGCCAGCAGCCAAGATCTGAGGACAGGTTACACTGAAGCTTTCTTT.

As to this clonotype: Possible read error: a much larger clone is one base away. J is TRBJ2-7 and V is TRBV14; no reliable D call. Germline-derived CDR1 and CDR2 are SGHDN and FVKESK. The CDR3 sequence is 12 residues long. The V and J ends lost 2 bases and 6 bases respectively, with 8 bases between them. Here the CDR3 reads CASSQRNCEQYF. CDR3 DNA: TGTGCCAGCAGCCAAAGGAACTGCGAGCAGTACTTC.

There are many counts of this clonotype. V gene TRBV4-1 combines with J gene TRBJ2-1, with 7 bases aligning to TRBD1. Losses at the gene ends were 3 bases for V and 9 bases for J; bases not matched to a gene: 8. The CDR3 loop spans 14 amino acids. The germline gives CDR1 MGHRA, CDR2 YSYEKL. DNA for the CDR3: TGCGCCAGCAGCCACCCAAGACAGGGTCCTGAGCAGTTCTTC. Protein product: CASSHPRQGPEQFF.

At least ten counts were recorded for this clonotype. The chain uses TRBV20-1 and TRBJ1-2; D is undetermined. The CDR3 is 11 amino acids. V was pared by 2 bases and J by 5 bases, with 6 bases between. The germline gives CDR1 DFQATT, CDR2 SNEGSKA (reference sequence). CDR3 nucleotides: TGCAGTGCTAGATTACAGTATGGCTACACCTTC. Residues: CSARLQYGYTF.

A remark on this clonotype: A read error may be the cause here, since a much bigger clone is one base away. This chain uses TRBV5-6 with TRBJ2-3; no reliable D call. The germline V gene encodes CDR1 SGHDT and CDR2 YYEEEE. The CDR3 contains 13 residues. Trimming pared 7 bases from V and 6 bases from J, leaving 15 bases between. This CDR3 is CASGPGPSDTQYF. In nucleotides, the CDR3 is TGTGCCAGCGGCCCCGGGCCATCGGATACGCAGTATTTT.

This clonotype was picked up many times. This rearrangement joins TRBV7-9 to TRBJ2-4; no firm D call. CDR3 size: 15 residues. In germline, CDR1 is SEHNR, CDR2 FQNEAQ (reference sequence). V was pared by 3 bases and J by 3 bases, with 12 bases between. The CDR3, as DNA: TGTGCCAGCAGCTTCGAAGGGTTCGACAAAAACATTCAGTACTTC. Protein sequence: CASSFEGFDKNIQYF.

In its sample, this clonotype was seen many times. In DNA, the CDR3 is TGTGCCAGCAGTTTAGCGGGGGGCGCAAGGGAGCAGTACTTC. Its translation: CASSLAGGAREQYF. V is TRBV12-3 or TRBV12-4 and J is TRBJ2-7; D possibly uses TRBD1 or TRBD2 (6 bases each). The CDR3 consists of 14 residues. Trimming removed 0 bases from V and 7 bases from J, with 13 bases in between.

This clonotype has at least ten counts. The chain has TRBV12-3 or TRBV12-4 and TRBJ2-7; no firm D call. The V end lost 6 bases, the J end lost 0 bases, and 12 bases lay between the germline ends. The CDR3 has 14 residues. In nucleotides, the CDR3 is TGTGCCAGCAGCCGCAGCCTCACCTCCTACGAGCAGTACTTC. Amino acids: CASSRSLTSYEQYF.

This clonotype was found many times. The chain recombines TRBV5-1 with TRBJ1-1; D is possibly TRBD1 (6 bases). The ends were cut back, 4 bases at V and 5 bases at J, with 21 bases in the middle. The CDR3 contains 16 residues. CDR1 and CDR2 from the germline V gene are SGHRS and YFSETQ. The CDR3 reads CASSPSIRQVRTEAFF. The CDR3 DNA reads TGCGCCAGCAGCCCATCCATCAGACAGGTACGGACTGAAGCTTTCTTT.

At least ten counts were recorded for this clonotype. The V gene is TRBV24-1, the J gene TRBJ2-1, with 8 bases identical to TRBD2. CDR3 length: 17 amino acids. V was clipped by 3 bases and J by 2 bases; unmatched bases: 8. In germline, CDR1 is KGHDR, CDR2 SFDVKD. CDR3 amino acids: CATSDPPGTSAYNEQFF. CDR3 nucleotides: TGTGCCACCAGTGATCCGCCAGGGACTAGTGCCTACAATGAGCAGTTCTTC.

This clonotype was recorded a few times. The chain recombines TRBV6-5 with TRBJ1-2; D not resolved. The CDR3 is made up of 16 amino acids. V lost 0 bases to trimming and J lost 6 bases, with 17 bases between them. The V gene's germline CDR1 is MNHEY and CDR2 SVGAGI. The CDR3 here is CASSYSRRGGFNGYTF. CDR3 nucleotides: TGTGCCAGCAGTTACTCGCGGCGGGGAGGTTTCAATGGCTACACCTTC.

This clonotype was seen repeatedly, ten times or more. The chain recombines TRBV3-1 with TRBJ2-7, with 8 nucleotides matching TRBD1. V lost 4 bases, J lost 5 bases, and 10 bases stayed unmatched. The CDR3 has 15 residues. Looked up from germline, CDR1 is LGHDT and CDR2 is YNNKEL (reference sequence). The CDR3: CASSLGGTGINEQYF. The CDR3 bases are TGTGCCAGCAGCCTCGGAGGGACAGGAATCAACGAGCAGTACTTC.

The chain is built from TRBV28 and TRBJ2-3, with 14 positions matching TRBD2. This CDR3 spans 19 amino acids. With 6 bases clipped from V and 0 bases from J, the junction kept 11 bases outside the gene matches. CDR1 is MDHEN, CDR2 SYDVKM, per germline. The DNA for the CDR3 is TGTGCCAGCAGCTCGCCCCCGGGACTAGCGGGAGTTAGCACAGATACGCAGTATTTT. Protein sequence: CASSSPPGLAGVSTDTQYF.